One and the same sample provided the 2 T cell receptor beta chains below, sequenced in a study of beta chain features in type 1 diabetes. The isolated RNA, all of it, was reverse transcribed, so expressed TCRB transcripts were what got sequenced. Assay used: immunoSEQ multiplex PCR; TCRdb lists only in-frame clones, some missing. The sample includes 230,000 or so clones, 16% seen only once; the top ten take more than 0.075%. These receptors lack a known antigen. Regarding the study as a whole: Shortening that was moderate but significant affected the TCRB CDR3s of Type 1 diabetes patients in all four CD4+ subsets.

The sample comprised naive CD4+ T cells from blood. These receptors were collected from a young man with type 1 diabetes.

This chain links TRBV30 with TRBJ1-1; TRBD1 might be the D (5 bases). V lost 8 bases and J 7 bases, leaving 20 bases between the germline ends. In germline, CDR1 is GTSNPN, CDR2 SVGIG (reference sequence). There are 13 residues in the CDR3. The CDR3, as DNA: TGTGCCCACTATAGGCGGGGCTGGGGTGAAGCTTTCTTT. This codes for CAHYRRGWGEAFF.

This clone has only a few counts. The V and J genes are TRBV10-2 and TRBJ2-1, with 11 positions matching TRBD2. Trimming took 6 bases from V and 3 from J; bases not matched to a gene: 4. The germline CDR1 and CDR2 sequences are WSHSY and SAAADI. The CDR3 has 15 amino acids. As DNA, the CDR3 is TGCGCCAGCAGAGGGGGGACTAGCGGCTACAATGAGCAGTTCTTC. Amino acid sequence: CASRGGTSGYNEQFF.